This passage covers 7 T cell receptor beta chains from one sample sequenced in a study of T cells in Graves' hyperthyroidism and ophthalmopathy. Amplified regions were TCR beta CDR3 sequences from RNA transcripts. Using the HTBI primer set, a first-round RT-PCR was run on the TCR CDR3. Via MiXCR, TCRdb re-called the multiplex PCR reads, giving one row per CDR3 protein. This table holds about 290,000 distinct CDR3 sequences, 13% found once. Sample: blood. These receptors were collected from a woman younger than 45 with Graves' hyperthyroidism that later progressed to Graves' ophthalmopathy.

The chain joins TRBV19 to TRBJ1-2; D gene unclear. This CDR3 is built from 13 residues. Germline CDR1 and CDR2: LNHDA and SQIVND (reference sequence). The V end was cut by 4 bases, the J end by 7 bases, with 13 bases between. The DNA for the CDR3 is TGTGCCAGTAGTACAAGTAGACACGTTGGCTACACCTTC. It translates to CASSTSRHVGYTF.

This clonotype was counted at least ten times. The chain links TRBV27 to TRBJ1-1, with D perhaps matching TRBD1 (6 bases). From germline, CDR1 is MNHEY and CDR2 SMNVEV (reference sequence). With 2 bases removed from V and 3 bases from J, the gap between germline ends came to 10 bases. The CDR3 sequence is 14 residues long. For the CDR3, the DNA is TGTGCCAGCAGTTTAGGGGGCGCGGACACTGAAGCTTTCTTT. Protein product: CASSLGGADTEAFF.

This clonotype appeared a few times. The chain has TRBV4-3 and TRBJ2-2; 9 bases fit TRBD1. The CDR3 is 17 residues long. Per germline, CDR1 LGHNA and CDR2 YSLEER. After removal of 3 bases from V and 4 bases from J, the junction contained 9 bases not matched to a gene. The CDR3 nucleotides read TGCGCCAGCAGCCAGTCTGGGGGGACAGGGATCACCGGGGAGCTGTTTTTT. It yields the protein CASSQSGGTGITGELFF.

This clonotype has ten or more counts. This chain connects TRBV20-1 to TRBJ2-3; TRBD2 aligns across 11 bases. The length of the CDR3 is 16 residues. The germline V gene has CDR1 DFQATT and CDR2 SNEGSKA (reference sequence). The V segment lost 5 bases and the J segment 4 bases; nucleotides outside the gene matches: 11. The CDR3 region is CSAYPISGRAADTQYF. The CDR3 DNA follows: TGCAGTGCTTACCCTATTAGCGGGAGGGCCGCAGATACGCAGTATTTT.

This clonotype was seen many times. The chain joins TRBV18 to TRBJ1-3; D unresolved. The V end was cut by 2 bases, the J end by 7 bases, with 12 bases between. This CDR3 comprises 14 residues. In germline, CDR1 is KGHSH, CDR2 LQKENI. The CDR3 sequence is CASSPASMGNTIYF. DNA for the CDR3: TGTGCCAGCTCACCAGCGTCTATGGGGAACACCATATATTTT.

About this clonotype: At one end the junction does not follow the germline gene, possibly because of a read error. This chain uses TRBV5-6 with TRBJ2-5; D remains unclear. CDR3 length: 12 amino acids. CDR1 is SGHDT, CDR2 YYEEEE, per germline. CDR3 amino acids: CASSLDQEAQYF. The CDR3 DNA reads as TGTGCCAGCAGCTTGGATCAAGAGGCCCAGTACTTC.

This clonotype has a count of ten or more. This chain links TRBV14 with TRBJ2-5; TRBD1 matches 8 bases. V lost 4 bases and J lost 4; bases outside the gene matches: 11. Germline V lookup: CDR1 SGHDN, CDR2 FVKESK. The CDR3 totals 16 residues. As DNA, the CDR3 is TGTGCCAGCAGCCCCCAGGGGGCGCAGCTCCCAGAGACCCAGTACTTC. Protein: CASSPQGAQLPETQYF.